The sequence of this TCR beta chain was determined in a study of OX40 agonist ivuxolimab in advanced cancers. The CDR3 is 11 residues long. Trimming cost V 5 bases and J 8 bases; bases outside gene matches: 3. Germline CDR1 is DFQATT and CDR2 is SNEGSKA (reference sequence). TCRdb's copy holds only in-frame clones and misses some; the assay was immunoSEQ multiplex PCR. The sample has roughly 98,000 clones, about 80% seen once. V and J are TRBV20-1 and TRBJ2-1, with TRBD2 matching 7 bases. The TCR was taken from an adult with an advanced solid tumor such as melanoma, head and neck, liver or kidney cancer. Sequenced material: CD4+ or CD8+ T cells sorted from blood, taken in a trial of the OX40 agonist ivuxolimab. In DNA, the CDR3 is TGCAGTGCTTTGCGGGAGTATGAGCAGTTCTTC. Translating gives CSALREYEQFF.